This T cell receptor (beta chain) originates from a study of radiation and T cells in renal cell carcinoma. Points from the study as a whole: Without pretreatment biopsies, baseline tumor clonotype presence was undetermined.

The sample's time point: blood 2 weeks post-SBRT. The sample's treatment: 15 Gy SBRT to primary tumor, nephrectomy 4 weeks later. After SBRT, blood was collected at 2 and 4 weeks, plus baseline. The tumor was a clear cell renal cell carcinoma. Using immunoSEQ multiplex PCR, the repertoire was profiled, and TCRdb retains in-frame clones only, with some absent. Among roughly 130,000 clones listed, more than 75% were seen once. In the case of this clone: Its antigen is still unknown.

Trimming stripped 0 bases from V and 4 bases from J, with 16 bases between. The CDR3 extends over 17 amino acids. In germline, CDR1 is LGHNA, CDR2 YNFKEQ. The material was blood, obtained from a patient whose treatment included radiotherapy and nephrectomy. The receptor comes from a woman aged 70-85 years with renal cell carcinoma. The gene calls are TRBV4-2 and TRBJ1-3; D not certain. The CDR3 spells CASSQDPGNDGGNTIYF. The CDR3 DNA is TGTGCCAGCAGCCAAGATCCGGGCAACGACGGCGGAAACACCATATATTTT.